The table lists the clone carrying this T cell receptor beta chain with many counts. Antigen unknown. Template material for amplifying TCR beta CDR3 regions consisted of RNA transcripts. TCR CDR3 regions were first amplified by RT-PCR with HTBI primers. Each CDR3 protein gets one entry after TCRdb re-called the multiplex PCR reads with MiXCR. The table records fewer than 650,000 distinct CDR3 sequences, 14% to 15% of them present only once. The length of the CDR3 is 17 residues. Trimming removed 4 bases at V and 0 bases at J, with 19 bases between. The source of the sample is a study of T cells in Graves' hyperthyroidism and ophthalmopathy. Broader study findings: The majority of expanded thyroid clonotypes above 0.001 also appeared in blood.

This chain joins TRBV12-3 or TRBV12-4 and TRBJ2-7; D perhaps matches TRBD2 (5 bases). The sample was blood. This sequence was found in a woman aged 40 to 50 with Graves' ophthalmopathy. The CDR3 is CASSSQPDWLNSYEQYF. The CDR3 bases are TGTGCCAGCAGTTCCCAGCCGGACTGGCTGAACTCCTACGAGCAGTACTTC.